This T cell receptor beta chain was sequenced in a study of T cells after yellow fever vaccination (dated by TCRdb to the late 2010s). With regard to the full study: The SMART-Seq v4 Ultra Low Input RNA kit was used to prepare libraries from fractions with low cell numbers. To follow T-cell clones before and after both primary and booster YFV17D yellow fever vaccination, bulk TCR alpha and beta repertoires underwent longitudinal sequencing. Two healthy male donors made up the cohort, one aged 18 to 30 years and the other aged 30 to 40 years. Blood was drawn at multiple timepoints before and after primary and secondary immunization, with bulk PBMC replicates and cell subsets isolated. Points the paper makes about the study in general: Computational filtering was needed because FACS-sorted repertoires could contain abundant contaminating clonotypes from the bulk population. A small fraction of clonotypes showed up in both the CD4 and CD8 compartments, probably as a result of convergent recombination. Only a couple of donors were included in the study, so the extent to which the findings can be generalized is limited. Most clones expanded after primary vaccination (around 96% of CD4 and 88% of CD8) were re-detected after the booster, suggesting that broad memory maintenance occurred. The secondary T-cell response was weaker than the primary response but faster, peaking on day 5 instead of day 15.

This clonotype was seen a few times. It has no known antigen specificity. Base qualities were left out, and no much larger clone turns up one base away. Instrument used: Illumina NovaSeq 6000. Synthesis of TCR cDNA relied on 5'RACE template switching, a step that introduced a universal primer site along with unique molecular identifiers. cDNA synthesis was primed from both the TCR alpha and TCR beta constant segments. Library amplification used two PCR steps, and the second PCR step added sample barcodes and sequencing adapters. Libraries were sequenced on Illumina HiSeq 2500 (2x100 bp) or NovaSeq (2x150 bp). As for the authors' bioinformatics: Demultiplexing of reads and collapsing into UMI consensus sequences were performed with MIGEC, and V(D)J alignment was carried out with MiXCR. Clonotypes responding to the vaccine were identified with edgeR on replicate PBMC samples, with the criteria of FDR below 0.01 and a log2 fold change above 5 up to day 15. CD4 or CD8 identity was assigned to each bulk clonotype according to whether the clonotype was present at higher abundance in the sequenced CD4 repertoire or the sequenced CD8 repertoire. In TCRdb, the public reads were trimmed at Q25 with fastp and aligned with MiXCR, with productive beta chains retained. Each record represents a unique CDR3 protein, reported with the most common genes and DNA among its rows. The V and J calls follow TCRdb's processing rather than the paper's. Within this sample are under 400,000 distinct CDR3 sequences, with approximately 12% of them counted one time only. 2.5% to 4% of the sample is taken by the ten largest.

The CDR3 covers 13 residues, taking in both the cysteine and the phenylalanine. The read is trimmed to its CDR3 DNA, 39 bases read in frame from base 1. CDR1 and CDR2, per the germline V gene, are SGHTA and FQGNSA. V drops 5 bases and J drops 3 bases, leaving 10 bases in between. The treatment or condition tag for this specimen amounts to: live attenuated yellow fever vaccine strain. PBMCs were isolated from peripheral blood using a standard Ficoll-Paque protocol. Dynabeads CD4 and CD8 positive selection kits were used to isolate the CD4 and CD8 T-cell fractions. TriZol was used to extract RNA from bulk PBMCs, CD4 and CD8 fractions, and dextramer-positive and dextramer-negative fractions.

The material sequenced was CD4+ T cells sorted from PBMCs, taken 15 days after the yellow fever booster vaccination. The chain links TRBV7-2 with TRBJ1-1; there is no confident call for the D gene. This sequence originates from a man aged 18 to 29 who received the YFV17D yellow fever vaccine. The CDR3 here reads CASSAHRDTEAFF. The nucleotide sequence reads TGTGCCAGCAGCGCCCACAGAGACACTGAAGCTTTCTTT.